The entry below gives a single T cell receptor (beta chain) sequence along with its context. Antigen: not known. The repertoire was sequenced with immunoSEQ multiplex PCR; TCRdb's copy has only in-frame clones and lacks some. The top ten clones hold approximately 10% of a sample with tens of thousands of clones, over 75% of them seen once. The data belong to a study of T cells in narcolepsy. Turning to the study itself: Healthy controls were enrolled alongside patients with narcolepsy type 1 or type 2.

Study-level findings and limits: HCRT-specific and TRIB2-specific autoreactive clonotypes appeared among same-patient CSF and blood CD4+ clonotypes.

The CDR3 is 13 residues long. The V gene's germline CDR1 is SGHNT and CDR2 YENEEA. V was shortened by 4 bases and J by 8 bases, with 12 bases between the two germline ends. The chain employs TRBV11-3 and TRBJ2-1; D gene ambiguous. Specimen: memory (CD45RA-) CD4+ T cells from blood. The source of this sequence is a human donor in good health. The DNA for the CDR3 is TGTGCCAGCAGCTCATACCGGGCCCATGAGCAGTTCTTC. Translation: CASSSYRAHEQFF.